These T cell receptor beta chains were read from a single sample in a study of T cells in Graves' hyperthyroidism and ophthalmopathy. TCRdb re-called the multiplex PCR reads through MiXCR, storing one row per CDR3 protein. The table lists about 840,000 distinct CDR3 sequences, around 38% of them singletons, with 7% to 10% in the top ten. The specimen sequenced was blood. These receptors were collected from a young man with Graves' hyperthyroidism. Each CDR3 is given with its conserved first and last residue. D genes are given only for firm matches. Clone size, where shown, is once, few, many, or a class for clones that have expanded.

j_call d_call clone_size v_call cdr3_aa cdr3_nt
TRBJ1-1 . . TRBV9 CASSQDSRGNTEAFF TGCGCCAGCAGCCAAGACTCTCGGGGAAACACTGAAGCTTTCTTT
TRBJ1-1 . . TRBV7-2 CASSPLNRVGAFF TGTGCCAGCAGCCCTCTTAACAGGGTGGGAGCTTTCTTT
TRBJ2-7 . many TRBV10-2 CASSDGTDEQYF TGCGCCAGCAGTGACGGGACGGACGAGCAGTACTTC
TRBJ1-2 . few TRBV7-2 CASSFQGSNYGYTF TGTGCCAGCAGCTTCCAGGGAAGCAACTATGGCTACACCTTC
TRBJ1-2 . . TRBV6-5 CASSSRALNYGYTF TGTGCCAGCAGTTCAAGGGCCCTAAACTATGGCTACACCTTC
TRBJ2-7 . many TRBV10-3 CAIWAGTYEQYF TGTGCCATCTGGGCAGGGACCTACGAGCAGTACTTC
TRBJ2-3 . . TRBV7-2 CASSPPLAEPQYF TGTGCCAGCAGCCCTCCCTTAGCGGAACCGCAGTATTTT
TRBJ1-5 . . TRBV7-2 CASSLVGQQYQPQHF TGTGCCAGCAGCTTAGTGGGGCAGCAGTATCAGCCCCAGCATTTT
TRBJ2-7 . . TRBV7-9 CASSYGMKQYF TGTGCCAGCAGTTACGGGATGAAGCAGTACTTC
TRBJ1-1 . . TRBV19 CASSPGLTNTESFF TGTGCCAGTAGTCCCGGACTGACGAACACTGAATCTTTCTTT
TRBJ1-1 . . TRBV15 CATSREGKTEAFF TGTGCCACCAGCAGAGAGGGGAAGACTGAAGCTTTCTTT
TRBJ1-4 . . TRBV19 CASSDAGLAVNEKLFF TGTGCCAGTAGTGATGCTGGACTAGCGGTGAATGAAAAACTGTTTTTT
TRBJ1-2 TRBD1 . TRBV14 CASSRGTVAPYGYTF TGTGCCAGCAGCCGAGGGACAGTAGCTCCGTATGGCTACACCTTC
TRBJ1-6 TRBD1 . TRBV25-1 CASSLTGMNNSPLHF TGTGCCAGCAGCCTGACAGGGATGAATAATTCACCCCTCCACTTT
TRBJ2-7 . few TRBV20-1 CSAIGPGGGYEQYF TGCAGTGCCATTGGACCCGGAGGGGGCTACGAGCAGTACTTC
TRBJ2-5 . many TRBV24-1 CATSMSETQYF TGTGCCACCAGTATGAGCGAGACCCAGTACTTC
TRBJ1-2 . few TRBV12-3/TRBV12-4 CASSLALGGGNYGYTF TGTGCCAGCAGTTTAGCGCTAGGAGGGGGAAACTATGGCTACACCTTC
TRBJ1-2 . . TRBV10-3 CAISPRVLNYGYTF TGTGCCATCAGCCCCAGGGTGCTGAACTATGGCTACACCTTC
TRBJ1-5 . . TRBV2 CASSRTTPVWNQPQHF TGTGCCAGCAGTAGAACCACACCCGTTTGGAATCAGCCCCAGCATTTT
TRBJ2-7 . few TRBV2 CASQDGTFPSYEQYF TGTGCCAGCCAAGATGGGACTTTCCCCTCCTACGAGCAGTACTTC
TRBJ1-1 TRBD1 many TRBV12-3/TRBV12-4 CASSRQGMGTEAFF TGTGCCAGCAGTCGACAGGGGATGGGCACTGAAGCTTTCTTT
TRBJ2-6 TRBD2 . TRBV2 CASSDVSGAYVLTF TGTGCCAGCAGTGATGTTAGCGGGGCCTACGTCCTGACTTTC
TRBJ1-1 TRBD1 few TRBV10-3 CATAGSGQGIGTEAFF TGTGCCACAGCAGGTTCCGGACAGGGGATAGGGACTGAAGCTTTCTTT
TRBJ2-5 . . TRBV14 CASSRTLESRETQYF TGTGCCAGCAGCCGGACCTTAGAGTCGCGGGAGACCCAGTACTTC
TRBJ1-2 TRBD1 . TRBV12-3/TRBV12-4 CASSSGTGRHGYTF TGTGCCAGCAGTTCCGGGACAGGGCGTCATGGCTACACCTTC
TRBJ1-2 . . TRBV7-4 CASSRDRDGFYGYTF TGCGCCAGCAGCCGAGACCGGGACGGATTTTATGGCTACACCTTC
TRBJ2-1 TRBD2 . TRBV7-9 CASSLSLAGGNEQFF TGTGCCAGCAGCTTAAGTCTTGCGGGGGGCAATGAGCAGTTCTTC
TRBJ2-5 TRBD2 . TRBV7-9 CASSLLGTTEGTQYF TGTGCCAGCAGCTTACTTGGGACTACAGAAGGGACCCAGTACTTC
TRBJ2-7 TRBD1 . TRBV7-9 CASSPEGTDRHEQYF TGTGCCAGCAGCCCCGAGGGGACAGATCGCCACGAGCAGTACTTC
TRBJ1-1 . . TRBV20-1 CSASSIEALF TGCAGTGCTAGTTCCATTGAAGCTCTCTTT
TRBJ1-5 TRBD1 . TRBV20-1 CSAPAGQGRYSNQPQHF TGCAGTGCCCCGGCGGGACAGGGCCGGTATAGCAATCAGCCCCAGCATTTT
TRBJ2-5 TRBD2 few TRBV10-3 CASSGLAGTAETQYF TGTGCCAGCAGTGGACTAGCGGGGACGGCGGAGACCCAGTACTTC
TRBJ2-2 . many TRBV19 CASSMAEAGELFF TGTGCCAGTAGTATGGCCGAAGCCGGGGAGCTGTTTTTT
TRBJ2-6 . . TRBV9 CASSVEDRRVSGANVLTF TGTGCCAGCAGCGTAGAAGATAGGAGGGTATCTGGGGCCAACGTCCTGACTTTC
TRBJ1-5 TRBD1 many TRBV9 CASSAQGDQPQHF TGTGCCAGCAGTGCCCAGGGGGATCAGCCCCAGCATTTT
TRBJ2-7 . . TRBV7-9 CASIPESGHEQYF TGTGCCAGCATTCCCGAATCGGGACACGAGCAGTACTTC